This entry describes one T cell receptor (beta chain). MiXCR, applied by TCRdb to the 5' RACE reads, yields one record per CDR3 protein. Of hundreds of thousands of distinct CDR3 sequences in the sample, under 9.5% were seen once. This sample is drawn from a study of identical twins. Looked up from germline, CDR1 is DFQATT and CDR2 is SNEGSKA (reference sequence). The junction had 6 bases not matched to a gene; V was cut back by 0 bases and J by 0 bases. This CDR3 spans 16 amino acids. This same sample was also taken into another study, of yellow fever vaccine responses in identical twins.

Sequencing used memory (CD45RO+) T cells sorted from blood. V and J are TRBV20-1 and TRBJ2-5, with TRBD1 matching over 8 bases. The clonotype comes from a young woman in good health. The CDR3 here is CSARDPGGPYQETQYF. The CDR3 DNA reads TGCAGTGCTAGAGATCCAGGGGGCCCGTACCAAGAGACCCAGTACTTC.